These T cell receptor beta chains were read from a single sample in a study of blood T cell repertoires in COVID-19. Sequenced by immunoSEQ multiplex PCR; TCRdb stores in-frame clones only, minus some. The table has 90,000 to 110,000 clones, over 80% seen once. Sequencing input: peripheral blood. The receptor source for this set is a human donor in a cohort sampled during active COVID-19. CDR3s include the opening cysteine and the closing phenylalanine or tryptophan. A D gene is named only where the DNA matches it firmly. Clone size is given for some rows only: seen once, a few or many times, or a class if the clone is expanded.

>TRBV5-8|TRBJ1-1|NA|NA
TGTGCCAGCAGCTTATACAGTAAAGTGAACACTGAAGCTTTCTTT
CASSLYSKVNTEAFF
>TRBV6-1|TRBJ1-1|NA|NA
TGTGCCAGCAGTGAATATGGAGGGACCACTGAAGCTTTCTTT
CASSEYGGTTEAFF
>TRBV4-2|TRBJ2-7|TRBD2|NA
TGTGCCAGCAGCCAAGAGGGGGGGGAGTGGCCCCTCGCCTACGAGCAGTACTTC
CASSQEGGEWPLAYEQYF
>TRBV14|TRBJ2-3|NA|NA
TGTGCCAGCAGCCCATTCCGCGGGAAAACTAGCACAGATACGCAGTATTTT
CASSPFRGKTSTDTQYF
>TRBV5-1|TRBJ1-1|NA|NA
TGCGCCAGCAGCTTGGTACCGGGTCTGAACACTGAAGCTTTCTTT
CASSLVPGLNTEAFF
>TRBV4-3|TRBJ2-7|TRBD2|NA
TGCGCCAGCAGCCAACTACCGTCAGCGGGGGGCGCCGAGCAGTACTTC
CASSQLPSAGGAEQYF
>TRBV5-5|TRBJ1-2|TRBD1|NA
TGTGCCAGCCTCCGGGACAGGGGCCGCTATGGCTACACCTTC
CASLRDRGRYGYTF
>TRBV28|TRBJ2-5|TRBD1|NA
TGTGCCAGCAGCTCATACCTCCGACAGGGAATTCAAGAGACCCAGTACTTC
CASSSYLRQGIQETQYF
>TRBV7-8|TRBJ1-2|NA|NA
TGTGCCAGCAGCTTAAGCCTACAGGGTGTCGGCTACACCTTC
CASSLSLQGVGYTF
>TRBV5-4|TRBJ2-5|TRBD2|once
TGTGCCAGCAGCCGGCGCGGCGGGGGGGGACAGACTAATAAGACCCAGTACTTC
CASSRRGGGGQTNKTQYF
>TRBV5-5|TRBJ2-7|TRBD1|NA
TGTGCCAGCAGCCTCTGGGACAGGCCCTACGAGCAGTACTTC
CASSLWDRPYEQYF
>TRBV10-3|TRBJ1-1|NA|NA
TGTGCCATCAGCAGGGCAGAGAACACTGAAGCTTTCTTT
CAISRAENTEAFF
>TRBV11-2|TRBJ2-1|TRBD2|NA
TGTGCCAGCAGACCAGGACTAGCGGGGGGCAAAGGGAATGAGCAGTTCTTC
CASRPGLAGGKGNEQFF
>TRBV7-3|TRBJ2-7|NA|NA
TGTGCCAGCAGCTTAATCGGAGTCAGCTCCTACGAGCAGTACTTC
CASSLIGVSSYEQYF
>TRBV7-2|TRBJ1-6|NA|NA
TGTGCCAGCAGCTTAGGCGCCAGGGGAAATTCACCCCTCCACTTT
CASSLGARGNSPLHF
>TRBV6-5|TRBJ2-1|NA|NA
TGTGCCAGCAGTAGCTTCCATGAGCAGTTCTTC
CASSSFHEQFF
>TRBV6-1|TRBJ2-3|NA|NA
TGTGCCAGCAGTGAAGCTGGCGGAGCCGTTCAGAATACGCAGTATTTT
CASSEAGGAVQNTQYF
>TRBV19|TRBJ1-1|NA|NA
TGTGCCAGTAGTATCCTAGGCCCGCCGAACACTGAAGCTTTCTTT
CASSILGPPNTEAFF
>TRBV3-1/TRBV3-2|TRBJ2-1|TRBD1|NA
TGTGCCAGCAGCCGAAGATTGGTGAATGACAGGGCAAACAACAATGAGCAGTTCTTC
CASSRRLVNDRANNNEQFF
>TRBV7-9|TRBJ1-6|TRBD1|once
TGTGCCAGCAGCGAAAAACCGGGACAGGGTTTCACCAATTCACCCCTCCACTTT
CASSEKPGQGFTNSPLHF
>TRBV5-8|TRBJ1-2|NA|NA
TGTGCCAGCAGTGCTAGGTGGGGGGGGCGCGGCTATGGCTACACCTTC
CASSARWGGRGYGYTF
>TRBV29-1|TRBJ1-3|NA|NA
TGCAGCATATGGAGGCAGGCGTTAAACTCTGGAAACACCATATATTTT
CSIWRQALNSGNTIYF
>TRBV15|TRBJ1-5|NA|NA
TGTGCCACCAGCAGAGATGCGGGAGGGGCAGGTAGTCAGCCCCAGCATTTT
CATSRDAGGAGSQPQHF
>TRBV12-3/TRBV12-4|TRBJ2-7|NA|NA
TGTGCCAGCAGCTACGCTCTCCACGAGCAGTACTTC
CASSYALHEQYF
>TRBV28|TRBJ2-2|TRBD2|NA
TGTGCCAGCAGTTTAGTCCTAGCGGGAATGAACACCGGGGAGCTGTTTTTT
CASSLVLAGMNTGELFF